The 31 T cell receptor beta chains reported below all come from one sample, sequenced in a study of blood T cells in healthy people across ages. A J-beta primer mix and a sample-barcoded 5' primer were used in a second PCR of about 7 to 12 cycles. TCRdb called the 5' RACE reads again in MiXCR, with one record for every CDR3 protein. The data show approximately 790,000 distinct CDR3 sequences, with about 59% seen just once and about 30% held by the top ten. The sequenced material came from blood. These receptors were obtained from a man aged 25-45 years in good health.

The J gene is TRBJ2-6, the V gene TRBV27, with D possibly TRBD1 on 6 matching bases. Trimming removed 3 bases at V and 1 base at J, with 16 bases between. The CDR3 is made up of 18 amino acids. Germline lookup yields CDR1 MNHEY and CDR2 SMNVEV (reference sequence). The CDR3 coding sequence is TGTGCCAGCAGTTTTATAGGGGGACATGAATCTGGGGCCAACGTCCTGACTTTC. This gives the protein CASSFIGGHESGANVLTF. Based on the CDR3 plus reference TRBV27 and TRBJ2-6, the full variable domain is EAQVTQNPRYLITVTGKKLTVTCSQNMNHEYMSWYRQDPGLGLRQIYYSMNVEVTDKGDVPEGYKVSRKEKRNFPLILESPSPNQTSLYFCASSFIGGHESGANVLTFGAGSRLTVL.

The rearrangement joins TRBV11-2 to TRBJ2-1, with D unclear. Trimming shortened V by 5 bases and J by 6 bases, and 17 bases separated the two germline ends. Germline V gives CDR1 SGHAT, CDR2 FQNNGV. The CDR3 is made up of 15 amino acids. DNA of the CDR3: TGTGCCAGCAGCGTTTCTAGGTATACGAGCAATGAGCAGTTCTTC. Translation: CASSVSRYTSNEQFF.

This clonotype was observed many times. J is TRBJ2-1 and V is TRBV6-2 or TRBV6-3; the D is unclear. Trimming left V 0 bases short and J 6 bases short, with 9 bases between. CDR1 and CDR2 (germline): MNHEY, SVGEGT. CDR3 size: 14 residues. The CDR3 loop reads CASSYSSLPNEQFF. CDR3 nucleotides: TGTGCCAGCAGTTACTCGAGCCTGCCCAATGAGCAGTTCTTC.

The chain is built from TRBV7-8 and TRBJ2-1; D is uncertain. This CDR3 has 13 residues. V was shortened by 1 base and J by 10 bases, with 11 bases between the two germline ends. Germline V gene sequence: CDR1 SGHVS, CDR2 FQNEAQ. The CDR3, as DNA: TGTGCCAGCAGCTTAGAGGTGGTTCGGGAGCAGTTCTTC. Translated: CASSLEVVREQFF.

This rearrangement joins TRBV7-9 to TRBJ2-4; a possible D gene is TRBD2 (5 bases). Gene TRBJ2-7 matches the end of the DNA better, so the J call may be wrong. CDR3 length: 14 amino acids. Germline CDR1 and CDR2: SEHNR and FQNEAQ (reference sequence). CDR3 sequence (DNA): TGTGCCAGCAGCTTAAGCGGCAGGAACTACGAGCAGTACTTC. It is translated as CASSLSGRNYEQYF.

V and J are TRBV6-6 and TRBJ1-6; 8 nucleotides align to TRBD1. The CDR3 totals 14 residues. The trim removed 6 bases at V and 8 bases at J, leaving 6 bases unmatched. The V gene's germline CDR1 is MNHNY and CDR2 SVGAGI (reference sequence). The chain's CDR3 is CASSPGQGDSPLHF. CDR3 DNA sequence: TGTGCCAGCAGCCCAGGACAGGGAGATTCACCCCTCCACTTT.

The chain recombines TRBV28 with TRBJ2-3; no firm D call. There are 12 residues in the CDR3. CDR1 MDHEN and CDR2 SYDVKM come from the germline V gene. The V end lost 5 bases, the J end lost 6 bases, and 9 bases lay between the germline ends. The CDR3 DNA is TGTGCCAGCAGTCAATCGATGGATACGCAGTATTTT. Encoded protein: CASSQSMDTQYF.

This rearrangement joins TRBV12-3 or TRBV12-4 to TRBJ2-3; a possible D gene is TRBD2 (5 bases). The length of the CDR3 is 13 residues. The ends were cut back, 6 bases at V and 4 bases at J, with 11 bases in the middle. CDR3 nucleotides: TGTGCCAGCAGCTCGTCACTAGCAGATACGCAGTATTTT. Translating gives CASSSSLADTQYF.

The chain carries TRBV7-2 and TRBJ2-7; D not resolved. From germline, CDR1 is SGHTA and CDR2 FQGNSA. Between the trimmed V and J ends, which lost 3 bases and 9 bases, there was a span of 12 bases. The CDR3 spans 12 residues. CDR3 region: CASSFGVKGQYF. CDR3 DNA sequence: TGTGCCAGCAGCTTCGGAGTAAAGGGGCAGTACTTC.

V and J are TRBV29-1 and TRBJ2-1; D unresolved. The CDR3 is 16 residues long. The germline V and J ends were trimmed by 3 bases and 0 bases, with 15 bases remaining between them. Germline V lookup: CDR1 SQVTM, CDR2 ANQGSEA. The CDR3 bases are TGCAGCGTTGATCCTCAAGGGCGCAGCTCCTACAATGAGCAGTTCTTC. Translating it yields CSVDPQGRSSYNEQFF.

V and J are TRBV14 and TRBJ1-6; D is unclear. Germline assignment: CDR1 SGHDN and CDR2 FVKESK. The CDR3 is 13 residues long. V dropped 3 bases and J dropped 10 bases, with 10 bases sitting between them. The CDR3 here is CASSQRGRSPLHF. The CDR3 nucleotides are TGTGCCAGCAGCCAGCGCGGGCGGTCACCCCTCCACTTT.

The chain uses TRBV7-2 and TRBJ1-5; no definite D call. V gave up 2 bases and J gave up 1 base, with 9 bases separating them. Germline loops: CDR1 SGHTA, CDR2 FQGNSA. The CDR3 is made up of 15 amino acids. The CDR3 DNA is TGTGCCAGCAGCTTAAACAGTTACAGCAATCAGCCCCAGCATTTT. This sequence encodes CASSLNSYSNQPQHF. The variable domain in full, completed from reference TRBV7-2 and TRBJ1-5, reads GAGVSQSPSNKVTEKGKDVELRCDPISGHTALYWYRQSLGQGLEFLIYFQGNSAPDKSGLPSDRFSAERTGGSVSTLTIQRTQQEDSAVYLCASSLNSYSNQPQHFGDGTRLSIL.

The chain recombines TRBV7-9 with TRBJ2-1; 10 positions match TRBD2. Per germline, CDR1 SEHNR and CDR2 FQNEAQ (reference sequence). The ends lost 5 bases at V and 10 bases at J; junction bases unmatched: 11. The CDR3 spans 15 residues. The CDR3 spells CASSRRSGGAPEQFF. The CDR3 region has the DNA TGTGCCAGCAGCAGAAGGAGCGGGGGGGCCCCCGAGCAGTTCTTC.

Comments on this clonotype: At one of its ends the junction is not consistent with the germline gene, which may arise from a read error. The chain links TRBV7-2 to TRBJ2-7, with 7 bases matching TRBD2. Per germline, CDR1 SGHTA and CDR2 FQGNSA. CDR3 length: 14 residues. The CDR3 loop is CAGSLERGGYEQYF. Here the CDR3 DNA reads TGTGCCGGCAGCTTAGAGCGCGGGGGATACGAGCAGTACTTC.

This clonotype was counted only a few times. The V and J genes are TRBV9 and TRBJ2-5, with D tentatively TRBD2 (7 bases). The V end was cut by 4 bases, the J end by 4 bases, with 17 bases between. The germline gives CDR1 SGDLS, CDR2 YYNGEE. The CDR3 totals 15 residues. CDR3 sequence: CASSSGGGVGETQYF. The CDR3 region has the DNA TGTGCCAGCAGCTCCGGAGGGGGGGTAGGAGAGACCCAGTACTTC.

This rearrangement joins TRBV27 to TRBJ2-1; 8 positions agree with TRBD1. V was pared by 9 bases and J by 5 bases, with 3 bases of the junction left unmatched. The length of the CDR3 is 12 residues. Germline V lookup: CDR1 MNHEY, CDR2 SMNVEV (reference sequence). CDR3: CASQGQDNEQFF. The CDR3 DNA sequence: TGTGCCAGTCAGGGACAGGACAATGAGCAGTTCTTC.

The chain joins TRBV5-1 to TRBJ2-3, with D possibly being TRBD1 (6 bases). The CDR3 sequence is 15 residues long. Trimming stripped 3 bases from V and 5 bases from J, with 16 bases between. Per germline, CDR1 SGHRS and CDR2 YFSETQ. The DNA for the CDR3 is TGCGCCAGCAGCTCCTTAGACAGGTCGAAAGATACGCAGTATTTT. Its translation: CASSSLDRSKDTQYF. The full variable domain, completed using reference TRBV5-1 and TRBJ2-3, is KAGVTQTPRYLIKTRGQQVTLSCSPISGHRSVSWYQQTPGQGLQFLFEYFSETQRNKGNFPGRFSGRQFSNSRSEMNVSTLELGDSALYLCASSSLDRSKDTQYFGPGTRLTVL.

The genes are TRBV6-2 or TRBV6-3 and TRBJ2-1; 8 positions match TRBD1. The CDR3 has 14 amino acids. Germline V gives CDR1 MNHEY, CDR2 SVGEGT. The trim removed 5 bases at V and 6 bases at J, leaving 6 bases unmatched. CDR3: CASSDFGQGNEQFF. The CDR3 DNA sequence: TGTGCCAGCAGTGACTTCGGACAGGGCAATGAGCAGTTCTTC.

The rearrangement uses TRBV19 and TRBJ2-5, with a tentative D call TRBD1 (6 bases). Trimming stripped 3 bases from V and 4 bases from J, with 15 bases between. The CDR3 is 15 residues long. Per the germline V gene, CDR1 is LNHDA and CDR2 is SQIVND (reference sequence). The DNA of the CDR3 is TGTGCCAGTAGTATCGCCCCGGGACAAGGAGAGACCCAGTACTTC. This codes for CASSIAPGQGETQYF.

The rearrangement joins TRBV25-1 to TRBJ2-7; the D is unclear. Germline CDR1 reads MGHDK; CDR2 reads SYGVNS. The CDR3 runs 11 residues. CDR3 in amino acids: CAVGPIYEQYF. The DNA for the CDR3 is TGTGCAGTAGGGCCTATCTACGAGCAGTACTTC.

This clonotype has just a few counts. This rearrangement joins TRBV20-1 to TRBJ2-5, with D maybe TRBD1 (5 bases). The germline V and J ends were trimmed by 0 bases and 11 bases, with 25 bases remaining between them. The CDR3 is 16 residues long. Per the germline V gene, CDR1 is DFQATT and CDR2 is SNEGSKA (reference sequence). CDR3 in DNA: TGCAGTGCTAGAGATCACAGGTCTTCAAACACCTCCGGGCAGTACTTC. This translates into CSARDHRSSNTSGQYF.

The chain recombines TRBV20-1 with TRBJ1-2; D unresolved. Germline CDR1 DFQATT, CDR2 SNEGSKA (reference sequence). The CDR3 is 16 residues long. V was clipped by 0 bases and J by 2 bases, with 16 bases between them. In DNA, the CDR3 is TGCAGTGCTAGAGATCTTAATTTCCCAGAGAACTATGGCTACACCTTC. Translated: CSARDLNFPENYGYTF.

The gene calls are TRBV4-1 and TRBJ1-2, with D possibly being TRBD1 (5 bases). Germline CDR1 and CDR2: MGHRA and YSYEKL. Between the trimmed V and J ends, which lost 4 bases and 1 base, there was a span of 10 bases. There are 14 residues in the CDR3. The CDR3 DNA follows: TGCGCCAGCAGCCCGACAGCCCTTAACTATGGCTACACCTTC. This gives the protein CASSPTALNYGYTF.

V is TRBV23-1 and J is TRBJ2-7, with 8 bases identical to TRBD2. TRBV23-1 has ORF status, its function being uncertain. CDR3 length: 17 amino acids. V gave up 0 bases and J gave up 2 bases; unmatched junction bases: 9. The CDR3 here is CASSQSKTTGGPYEQYF. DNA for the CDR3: TGCGCCAGCAGTCAATCTAAGACAACGGGGGGGCCCTACGAGCAGTACTTC.

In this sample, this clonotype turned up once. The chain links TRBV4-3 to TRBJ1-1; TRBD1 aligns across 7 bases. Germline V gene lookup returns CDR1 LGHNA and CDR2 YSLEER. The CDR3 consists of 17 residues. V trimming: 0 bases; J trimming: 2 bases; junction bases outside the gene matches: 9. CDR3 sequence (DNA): TGCGCCAGCAGCCAAGATCCCCCAGGGGGACCTAACACTGAAGCTTTCTTT. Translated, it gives CASSQDPPGGPNTEAFF.

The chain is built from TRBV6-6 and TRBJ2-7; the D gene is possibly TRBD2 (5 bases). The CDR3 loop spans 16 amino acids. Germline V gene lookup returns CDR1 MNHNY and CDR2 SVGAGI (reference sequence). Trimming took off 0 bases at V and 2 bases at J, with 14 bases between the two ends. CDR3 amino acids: CASSYSRGSGTYEQYF. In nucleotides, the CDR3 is TGTGCCAGCAGTTACTCTCGCGGCTCCGGGACCTACGAGCAGTACTTC.

The CDR3 DNA reads as TGTGCCACCAGCAGAGATTTGGTTTACAAGCAGTTCTTC. Translating it yields CATSRDLVYKQFF. The rearrangement uses TRBV15 and TRBJ2-1; D is uncertain. Germline V CDR1 and CDR2: LNHNV, YYDKDF (reference sequence). V lost 0 bases to trimming and J lost 11 bases, with 11 bases between them. The CDR3 is 13 residues long.

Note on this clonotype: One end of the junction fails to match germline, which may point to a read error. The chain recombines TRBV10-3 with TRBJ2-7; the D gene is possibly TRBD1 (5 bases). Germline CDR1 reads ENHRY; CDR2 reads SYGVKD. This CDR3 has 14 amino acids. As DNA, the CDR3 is TGTGCCAGCAGTTTAGGCCTGCCAAGGGGCGAGCAGTACTTC. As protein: CASSLGLPRGEQYF.

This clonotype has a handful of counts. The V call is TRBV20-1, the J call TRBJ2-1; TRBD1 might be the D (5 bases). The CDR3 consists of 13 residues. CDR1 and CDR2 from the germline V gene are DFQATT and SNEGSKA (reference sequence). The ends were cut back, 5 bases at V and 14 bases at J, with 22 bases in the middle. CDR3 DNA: TGCAGTGCTCCCATTCGGATTGGGGCGGTTAAGTTCTTC. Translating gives CSAPIRIGAVKFF.

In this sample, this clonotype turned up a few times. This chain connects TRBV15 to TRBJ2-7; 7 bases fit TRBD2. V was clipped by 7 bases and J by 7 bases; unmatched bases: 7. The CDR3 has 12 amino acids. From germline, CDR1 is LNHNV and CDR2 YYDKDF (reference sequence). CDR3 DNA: TGTGCCACCACCAGCGGGACGGGAGAGCAGTACTTC. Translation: CATTSGTGEQYF.

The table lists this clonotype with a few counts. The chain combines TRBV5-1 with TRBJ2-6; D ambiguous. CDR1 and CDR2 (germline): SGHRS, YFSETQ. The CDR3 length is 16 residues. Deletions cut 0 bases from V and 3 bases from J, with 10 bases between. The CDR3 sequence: CASSLAGMDGANVLTF. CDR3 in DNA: TGCGCCAGCAGCTTGGCGGGTATGGATGGGGCCAACGTCCTGACTTTC.